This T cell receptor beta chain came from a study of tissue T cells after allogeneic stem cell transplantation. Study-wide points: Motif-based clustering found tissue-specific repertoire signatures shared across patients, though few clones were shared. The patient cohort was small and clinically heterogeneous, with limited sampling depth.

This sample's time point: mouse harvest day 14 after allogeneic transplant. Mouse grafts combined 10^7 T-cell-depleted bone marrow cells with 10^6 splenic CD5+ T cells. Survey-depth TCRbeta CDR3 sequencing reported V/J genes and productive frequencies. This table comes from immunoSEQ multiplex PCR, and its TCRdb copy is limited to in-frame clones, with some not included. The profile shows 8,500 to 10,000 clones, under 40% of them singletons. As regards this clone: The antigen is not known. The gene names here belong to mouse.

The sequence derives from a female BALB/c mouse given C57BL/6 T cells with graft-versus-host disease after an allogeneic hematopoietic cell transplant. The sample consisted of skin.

CDR3 sequence: CASSLGQINERLFF. CDR3 DNA (partial): TGTGCCAGCAGCTTAGGGCAGATCAACGAAAGATTATTT. The chain couples TRBV3 to TRBJ1-4; no definite D call. The DNA ends 1 residue before the CDR3 does, and the rest of the CDR3 is filled in from the germline J gene. This CDR3 contains 14 residues. V dropped 1 base and J dropped 4 bases, with 7 bases sitting between them. Germline lookup yields CDR1 SNHLY and CDR2 FYNGKV (reference sequence).